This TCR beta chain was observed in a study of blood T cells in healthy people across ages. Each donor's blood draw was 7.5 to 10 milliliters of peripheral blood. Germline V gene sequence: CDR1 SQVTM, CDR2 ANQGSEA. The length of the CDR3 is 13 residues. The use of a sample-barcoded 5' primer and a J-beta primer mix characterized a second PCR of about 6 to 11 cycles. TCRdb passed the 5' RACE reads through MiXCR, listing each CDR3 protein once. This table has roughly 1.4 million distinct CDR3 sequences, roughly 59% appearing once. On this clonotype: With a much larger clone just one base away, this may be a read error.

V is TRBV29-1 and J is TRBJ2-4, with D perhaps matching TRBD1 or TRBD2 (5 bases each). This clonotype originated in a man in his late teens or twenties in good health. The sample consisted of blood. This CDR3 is CSVGGLAKSIQYF. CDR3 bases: TGCAGCGTTGGGGGGTTAGCCAAAAGCATTCAGTACTTC.